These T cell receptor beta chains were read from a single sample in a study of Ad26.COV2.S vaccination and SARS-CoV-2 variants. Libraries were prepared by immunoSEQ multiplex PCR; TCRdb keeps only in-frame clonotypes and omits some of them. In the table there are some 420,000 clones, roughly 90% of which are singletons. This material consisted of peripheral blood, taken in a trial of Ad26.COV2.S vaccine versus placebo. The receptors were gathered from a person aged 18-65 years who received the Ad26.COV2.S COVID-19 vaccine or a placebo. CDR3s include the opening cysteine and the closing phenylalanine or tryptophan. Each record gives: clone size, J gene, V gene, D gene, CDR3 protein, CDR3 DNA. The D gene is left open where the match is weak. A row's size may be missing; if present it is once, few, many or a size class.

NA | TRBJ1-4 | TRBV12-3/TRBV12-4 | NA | CASSLSLEKLFF | TGTGCCAGCAGTTTATCCCTTGAAAAACTGTTTTTT
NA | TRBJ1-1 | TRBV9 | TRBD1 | CASSVYQGENTEAFF | TGTGCCAGCAGCGTGTACCAGGGGGAGAACACTGAAGCTTTCTTT
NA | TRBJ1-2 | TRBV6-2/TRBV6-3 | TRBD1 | CASSYSRTGVGYGYTF | TGTGCCAGCAGTTACTCGCGGACAGGGGTCGGGTATGGCTACACCTTC
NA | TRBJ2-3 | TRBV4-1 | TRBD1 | CASSQVDRASDTQYF | TGCGCCAGCAGCCAGGTGGACAGGGCGTCGGATACGCAGTATTTT
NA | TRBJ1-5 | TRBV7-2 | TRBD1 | CASSRQGVGNQPQHF | TGTGCCAGCAGCAGACAGGGGGTGGGCAATCAGCCCCAGCATTTT
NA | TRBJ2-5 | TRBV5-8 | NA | CASSPVNLYGETQYF | TGTGCCAGCAGCCCTGTAAACCTTTACGGTGAGACCCAGTACTTC
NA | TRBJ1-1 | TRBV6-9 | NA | CASTIPTTARTNTEAFF | TGTGCCAGCACCATACCCACGACAGCGCGTACTAACACTGAAGCTTTCTTT
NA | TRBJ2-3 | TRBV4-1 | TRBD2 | CASSQTASGVSTDTQYF | TGCGCCAGCAGCCAAACCGCTAGCGGGGTCAGCACAGATACGCAGTATTTT
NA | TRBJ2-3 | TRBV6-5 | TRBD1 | CASSRDRNTDTQYF | TGTGCCAGCAGTCGGGACAGGAACACAGATACGCAGTATTTT
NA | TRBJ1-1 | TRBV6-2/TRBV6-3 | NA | CASSGRTEAFF | TGTGCCAGCAGCGGGCGAACTGAAGCTTTCTTT
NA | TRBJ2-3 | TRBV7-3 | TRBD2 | CASSSLGLAIDTQYF | TGTGCCAGCAGCTCGCTGGGACTAGCGATAGATACGCAGTATTTT
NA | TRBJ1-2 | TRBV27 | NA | CASSYDPSNYGYTF | TGTGCCAGCAGTTACGACCCAAGTAACTATGGCTACACCTTC
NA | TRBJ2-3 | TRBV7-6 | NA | CASSLEGPGSIPDTQYF | TGTGCCAGCAGCTTAGAAGGGCCAGGGAGTATCCCAGATACGCAGTATTTT
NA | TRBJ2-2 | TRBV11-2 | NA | CASSLNFGRNTGELFF | TGTGCCAGCAGCTTAAATTTCGGGAGAAACACCGGGGAGCTGTTTTTT
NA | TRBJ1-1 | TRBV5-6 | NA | CASSFPTGEAFF | TGTGCCAGCAGCTTTCCCACAGGTGAAGCTTTCTTT
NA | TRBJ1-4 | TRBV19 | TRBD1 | CASSISGTGTSTNEKLFF | TGTGCCAGTAGTATTAGTGGGACAGGGACATCAACTAATGAAAAACTGTTTTTT
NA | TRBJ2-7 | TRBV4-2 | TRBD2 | CASSQGGGAGYEQYF | TGTGCCAGCAGCCAAGGCGGGGGGGCTGGATACGAGCAGTACTTC
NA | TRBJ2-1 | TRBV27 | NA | CASRDPSSYNEQFF | TGTGCCAGCAGGGATCCCAGCTCCTACAATGAGCAGTTCTTC
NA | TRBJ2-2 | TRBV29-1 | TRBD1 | CSAWDRGNTGELFF | TGCAGCGCATGGGACAGGGGTAACACCGGGGAGCTGTTTTTT
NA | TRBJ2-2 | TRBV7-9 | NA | CASSLSYGAAGELFF | TGTGCCAGCAGCTTATCGTACGGGGCGGCCGGGGAGCTGTTTTTT
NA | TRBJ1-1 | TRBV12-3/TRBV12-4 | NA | CASSYLGIPEAFF | TGTGCCAGCAGTTACCTCGGGATCCCCGAAGCTTTCTTT
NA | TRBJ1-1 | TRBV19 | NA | CASSIGGNTEAFF | TGTGCCAGTAGTATCGGGGGCAACACTGAAGCTTTCTTT
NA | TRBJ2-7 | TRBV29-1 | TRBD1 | CSVEGRDRGPNEQYF | TGCAGCGTTGAAGGCCGGGACAGGGGTCCGAATGAGCAGTACTTC
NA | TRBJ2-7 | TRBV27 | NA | CASSLRGGGIYF | TGTGCCAGCAGTTTACGAGGAGGGGGCATCTACTTC
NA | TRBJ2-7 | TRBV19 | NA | CASSSGQSVLYEQYF | TGTGCCAGCTCGTCGGGGCAGTCAGTCTTATACGAGCAGTACTTC
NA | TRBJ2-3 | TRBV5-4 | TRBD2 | CASSLTGGFADTQYF | TGTGCCAGCAGCTTGACGGGGGGGTTCGCAGATACGCAGTATTTT
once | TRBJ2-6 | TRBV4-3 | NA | CASSQGAGRNSGANVLTF | TGCGCCAGCAGCCAAGGGGCAGGCCGAAACTCTGGGGCCAACGTCCTGACTTTC
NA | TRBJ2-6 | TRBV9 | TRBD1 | CASSVRDRGGSGANVLTF | TGTGCCAGCAGCGTCCGGGACAGGGGAGGTAGTGGGGCCAACGTCCTGACTTTC
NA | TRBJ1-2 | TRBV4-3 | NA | CASSQDQPTYRTALYGYTF | TGCGCCAGCAGCCAAGATCAGCCCACTTACAGAACAGCCCTCTATGGCTACACCTTC
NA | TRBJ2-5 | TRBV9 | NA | CASSEALSRGETQYF | TGTGCCAGCAGCGAGGCCCTTTCAAGGGGAGAGACCCAGTACTTC
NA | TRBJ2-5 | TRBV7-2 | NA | CASSLMSGQETQYF | TGTGCCAGCAGCTTAATGTCAGGTCAAGAGACCCAGTACTTC
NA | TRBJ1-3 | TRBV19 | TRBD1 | CASSLPGQGSGNTIYF | TGTGCCAGTAGTCTCCCTGGACAGGGCTCTGGAAACACCATATATTTT
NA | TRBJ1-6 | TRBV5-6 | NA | CASSPLVGGPYSPLHF | TGTGCCAGCAGCCCACTGGTGGGGGGGCCGTATTCACCCCTCCACTTT
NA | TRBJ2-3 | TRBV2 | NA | CASSFQDTQYF | TGTGCCAGCAGTTTCCAAGATACGCAGTATTTT
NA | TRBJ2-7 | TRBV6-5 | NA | CASSYGRSSYEQYF | TGTGCCAGCAGTTACGGACGGAGCTCCTACGAGCAGTACTTC
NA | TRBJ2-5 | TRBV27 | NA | CASSPLAGAETQYF | TGTGCCAGCAGTCCCCTCGCGGGGGCGGAGACCCAGTACTTC
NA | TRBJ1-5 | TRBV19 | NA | CASSFQTLSNQPQHF | TGTGCCAGTAGTTTCCAGACTCTTAGCAATCAGCCCCAGCATTTT
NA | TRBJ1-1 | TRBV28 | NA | CASSLHPGNTEAFF | TGTGCCAGCAGTTTACATCCGGGGAACACTGAAGCTTTCTTT
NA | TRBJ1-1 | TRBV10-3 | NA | CAISELQPNTEAFF | TGTGCCATCAGTGAGCTACAACCGAACACTGAAGCTTTCTTT
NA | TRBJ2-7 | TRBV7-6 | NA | CARMRGESYEQYF | TGTGCCAGAATGAGGGGGGAATCCTACGAGCAGTACTTC
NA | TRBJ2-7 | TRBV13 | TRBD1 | CASSNSMDRVAYEQYF | TGTGCCAGCAGCAACTCCATGGACAGGGTCGCGTACGAGCAGTACTTC
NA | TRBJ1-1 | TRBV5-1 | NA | CASSLAGLSLNTEAFF | TGCGCCAGCAGCTTGGCAGGACTCTCTTTGAACACTGAAGCTTTCTTT
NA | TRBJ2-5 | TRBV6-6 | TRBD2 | CASGTSGGWEETQYF | TGTGCCAGCGGGACTAGCGGGGGGTGGGAGGAGACCCAGTACTTC
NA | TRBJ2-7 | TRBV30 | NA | CAWSARVPYEQYF | TGTGCCTGGAGTGCTAGGGTACCCTACGAGCAGTACTTC
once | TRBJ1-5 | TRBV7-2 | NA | CASSLEPQDNQPQHF | TGTGCCAGCAGCTTAGAGCCCCAGGACAATCAGCCCCAGCATTTT
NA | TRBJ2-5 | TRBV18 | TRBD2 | CASSRALSGEETQYF | TGTGCCAGCTCACGTGCTCTTAGCGGGGAAGAGACCCAGTACTTC
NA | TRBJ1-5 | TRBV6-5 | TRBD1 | CASSWTGGAGQPQHF | TGTGCCAGCAGTTGGACAGGGGGCGCGGGTCAGCCCCAGCATTTT
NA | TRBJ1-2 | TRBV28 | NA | CASWQANNYGYTF | TGTGCCAGCTGGCAGGCAAATAACTATGGCTACACCTTC
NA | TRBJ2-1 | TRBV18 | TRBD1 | CASSKGQGVNEQFF | TGTGCCAGCTCAAAGGGACAGGGGGTCAATGAGCAGTTCTTC
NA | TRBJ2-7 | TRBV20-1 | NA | CSASGGRVSSYEQYF | TGCAGTGCTAGTGGGGGCCGGGTGAGCTCCTACGAGCAGTACTTC
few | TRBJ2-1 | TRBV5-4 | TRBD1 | CAFRDSDYNEQFF | TGTGCCTTCCGGGACAGCGACTACAATGAGCAGTTCTTC
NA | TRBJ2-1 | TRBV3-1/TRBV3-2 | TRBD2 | CASSRTSGGEFF | TGTGCCAGCAGCAGGACTAGCGGGGGGGAATTCTTC
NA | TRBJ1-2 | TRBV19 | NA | CASSGLGVERAYGYTF | TGTGCCAGTAGTGGCTTAGGGGTTGAACGCGCTTATGGCTACACCTTC
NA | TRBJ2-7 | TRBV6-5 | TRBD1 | CASRGDSYEQYF | TGTGCCAGCAGGGGGGACAGTTACGAGCAGTACTTC
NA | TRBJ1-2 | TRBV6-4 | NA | CASSATGGKSNYGYTF | TGTGCCAGCAGTGCCACCGGGGGGAAATCTAACTATGGCTACACCTTC
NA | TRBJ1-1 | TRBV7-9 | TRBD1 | CASSSAGDRVGTEAFF | TGTGCCAGCAGCAGCGCCGGGGACAGGGTGGGCACTGAAGCTTTCTTT
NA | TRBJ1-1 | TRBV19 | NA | CASNMGAVGEAFF | TGTGCCAGTAACATGGGCGCTGTGGGCGAAGCTTTCTTT
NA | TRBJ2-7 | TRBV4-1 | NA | CASSHLQGGQYF | TGCGCCAGCAGCCACCTACAGGGTGGGCAGTACTTC
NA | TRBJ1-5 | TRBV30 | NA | CAWTGGRDINSNQPQHF | TGTGCCTGGACCGGGGGGAGAGATATAAATAGCAATCAGCCCCAGCATTTT
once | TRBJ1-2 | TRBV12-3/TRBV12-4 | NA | CASSPVGRGYTF | TGTGCCAGCAGCCCTGTGGGCCGGGGCTACACCTTC